A single sample is the source of the 30 T cell receptor beta chains below, sequenced in a study of OX40 agonist ivuxolimab in advanced cancers. Clones were sequenced by immunoSEQ multiplex PCR, and TCRdb holds only the in-frame ones, with some missing. The sample has under 70,000 clones, roughly 87% seen once; the top ten hold just over 2%. The input for sequencing was CD4+ or CD8+ T cells sorted from blood, taken in a trial of the OX40 agonist ivuxolimab. The receptors stem from an adult with an advanced solid tumor such as melanoma, head and neck, liver or kidney cancer.

This clone was observed a single time. This rearrangement joins TRBV30 to TRBJ1-6; D gene uncertain. CDR1 GTSNPN and CDR2 SVGIG come from the germline V gene (reference sequence). With 0 bases removed from V and 9 bases from J, the gap between germline ends came to 6 bases. The CDR3 has 12 residues. Here the CDR3 reads CAWSVFASPLHF. In DNA form, the CDR3 reads TGTGCCTGGAGTGTATTTGCTTCACCCCTCCACTTT.

This clone has only one observation. The chain recombines TRBV5-1 with TRBJ2-1, with 9 bases matching TRBD2. CDR1 and CDR2 from the germline V gene are SGHRS and YFSETQ. The CDR3 covers 16 residues. The J segment lost 7 bases and the V segment lost 0 bases, leaving 8 bases of the junction unmatched. The CDR3 here is CASSLEGSGSWNEQFF. The CDR3 bases are TGCGCCAGCAGCTTGGAAGGTAGCGGGAGTTGGAATGAGCAGTTCTTC.

The rearrangement uses TRBV6-4 and TRBJ1-1; weak D call: TRBD1 (5 bases). CDR1 and CDR2 (germline): MRHNA, SNTAGT. V lost 3 bases and J lost 1, with 12 bases in between. This CDR3 contains 15 residues. The CDR3 DNA sequence: TGTGCCAGCAGTGAATCTTTGGGGACGAACACTGAAGCTTTCTTT. Translating it yields CASSESLGTNTEAFF.

V gene TRBV28 combines with J gene TRBJ2-3; D not certain. V was cut by 6 bases and J by 2 bases, with 3 bases left in between. Looked up from germline, CDR1 is MDHEN and CDR2 is SYDVKM. The CDR3 runs 11 residues. CDR3 sequence: CASRITDTQYF. The CDR3 bases are TGTGCCAGCAGAATCACAGATACGCAGTATTTT.

This clone appeared a single time. The CDR3, as DNA: TGTGCCAGCAGCGTAGTCACTAGCGGGAACTCTGGGGCCAACGTCCTGACTTTC. Translated: CASSVVTSGNSGANVLTF. V usage is TRBV9 and J usage is TRBJ2-6; TRBD2 matches at 10 bases. CDR1 SGDLS and CDR2 YYNGEE come from the germline V gene. There are 18 residues in the CDR3. The ends lost 0 bases at V and 0 bases at J; junction bases unmatched: 3.

The chain joins TRBV6-5 to TRBJ2-7; 10 nucleotides align to TRBD1. V was pared by 2 bases and J by 4 bases, with 5 bases of the junction left unmatched. CDR1 and CDR2 (germline): MNHEY, SVGAGI. The CDR3 runs 15 residues. The DNA of the CDR3 is TGTGCCAGCAGTTACAGGGACAGGGGCCCGTACGAGCAGTACTTC. It codes for CASSYRDRGPYEQYF.

On this clone itself: This sample also contains other DNA sequences that code for the same CDR3. V usage is TRBV25-1 and J usage is TRBJ1-4; TRBD1 is a possible D gene (6 bases). The CDR3 runs to 15 residues. Deletions cut 2 bases from V and 7 bases from J, with 14 bases between. CDR1 and CDR2 (germline): MGHDK, SYGVNS. CDR3 residues: CASSERGGAGEKLFF. The CDR3 DNA reads TGTGCCAGCAGTGAAAGGGGGGGCGCGGGTGAAAAACTGTTTTTT.

V is TRBV4-2 and J is TRBJ2-5; the D gene is possibly TRBD1 (6 bases). The CDR3 consists of 14 residues. Trimming stripped 0 bases from V and 7 bases from J, with 12 bases between. From germline, CDR1 is LGHNA and CDR2 YNFKEQ. For the CDR3, the DNA is TGTGCCAGCAGCCAAGATGAGGAAGGGGGGACCCAGTACTTC. This translates into CASSQDEEGGTQYF.

The gene calls are TRBV10-3 and TRBJ2-7; 10 positions agree with TRBD2. This CDR3 region has 14 residues. CDR1 is ENHRY and CDR2 is SYGVKD in the germline V gene. V lost 8 bases to trimming and J lost 4 bases; unmatched junction nucleotides: 8. The CDR3 DNA is TGTGCCATCGGGGCTAGCGGGGGAACTTACGAGCAGTACTTC. Translation: CAIGASGGTYEQYF.

This chain uses TRBV10-3 with TRBJ1-2; tentative D call: TRBD1 (6 bases). Trimming removed 10 bases from V and 4 bases from J, with 25 bases in between. CDR3 length: 16 amino acids. CDR1 is ENHRY, CDR2 SYGVKD, per germline. DNA for the CDR3: TGTGCCACCAAGGGGGGATTCACTCAGTGGGGCTATGGCTACACCTTC. Translation gives CATKGGFTQWGYGYTF.

V usage is TRBV4-1 and J usage is TRBJ2-1; 13 bases match TRBD2. V trimming: 4 bases; J trimming: 7 bases; junction bases outside the gene matches: 7. Germline assignment: CDR1 MGHRA and CDR2 YSYEKL. The CDR3 sequence is 16 residues long. This chain's CDR3 is CASSPWTSGSGNEQFF. The CDR3 nucleotides read TGCGCCAGCAGCCCTTGGACTAGCGGGAGTGGAAATGAGCAGTTCTTC.

The genes are TRBV19 and TRBJ2-2, with D perhaps TRBD1 (6 bases). V lost 7 bases and J lost 2, with 8 bases in between. The CDR3 length is 13 residues. The germline V gene has CDR1 LNHDA and CDR2 SQIVND (reference sequence). The CDR3 nucleotides are TGTGCCAGTAAGGACAGAAACACCGGGGAGCTGTTTTTT. Translated: CASKDRNTGELFF.

The V and J genes are TRBV18 and TRBJ1-2; a weak D match, TRBD1 (5 bases). Trimming stripped 5 bases from V and 5 bases from J, with 12 bases between. The CDR3 has 13 amino acids. Germline-derived CDR1 and CDR2 are KGHSH and LQKENI. The CDR3 reads CASSDRGGYGYTF. The CDR3 DNA follows: TGTGCCAGCTCAGACCGGGGGGGATATGGCTACACCTTC.

The CDR3 region has the DNA TGTGCCACGAAGACAGACGACTGGGCCAACGTCCTGACTTTC. Its translation is CATKTDDWANVLTF. This rearrangement joins TRBV6-5 to TRBJ2-6, with D perhaps TRBD1 (5 bases). There are 14 residues in the CDR3. V lost 10 bases and J 5 bases, leaving 15 bases between the germline ends. The germline CDR1 and CDR2 sequences are MNHEY and SVGAGI.

V usage is TRBV6-1 and J usage is TRBJ2-2, with unresolved D. Germline V gene sequence: CDR1 MNHNS, CDR2 SASEGT. The CDR3 spans 14 residues. V shed 6 bases and J shed 4 bases, with 12 bases lying between them. DNA of the CDR3: TGTGCCAGCAGGACAAGGATGGGCACCGGGGAGCTGTTTTTT. Translation: CASRTRMGTGELFF.

The CDR3 protein is CASSQRDRTNYGYTF. CDR3 sequence (DNA): TGCGCCAGCAGCCAACGGGACAGAACTAACTATGGCTACACCTTC. V gene TRBV4-1 combines with J gene TRBJ1-2; 7 nucleotides agree with TRBD1. Unmatched junction bases numbered 3, after V lost 2 bases and J lost 0 bases. The length of the CDR3 is 15 residues. CDR1 is MGHRA and CDR2 is YSYEKL in the germline V gene.

The chain is built from TRBV5-1 and TRBJ1-4, with D unclear. The ends were cut back, 0 bases at V and 7 bases at J, with 10 bases in the middle. CDR3 length: 14 amino acids. Looked up from germline, CDR1 is SGHRS and CDR2 is YFSETQ. CDR3 protein: CASSLDLTAEKLFF. The CDR3 DNA sequence: TGCGCCAGCAGCTTGGATTTGACGGCTGAAAAACTGTTTTTT.

This clone was observed a few times. V gene TRBV19 combines with J gene TRBJ2-1; the match to TRBD2 covers 9 bases. Trimming removed 9 bases from V and 6 bases from J; junction bases left unmatched: 12. The CDR3 consists of 15 residues. CDR1 is LNHDA and CDR2 is SQIVND in the germline V gene (reference sequence). The CDR3 loop reads CASTTPGGRVNEQFF. CDR3 DNA sequence: TGTGCCAGCACTACCCCTGGCGGGAGGGTCAATGAGCAGTTCTTC.

The rearrangement uses TRBV19 and TRBJ2-1; 9 positions match TRBD2. V lost 3 bases and J lost 15; bases outside the gene matches: 9. Germline loops: CDR1 LNHDA, CDR2 SQIVND (reference sequence). CDR3 size: 13 residues. The DNA for the CDR3 is TGTGCCAGTAGTATCCGGCGGGAGGGCCGTCGGTTCTTC. Its protein is CASSIRREGRRFF.

This clone was seen only a few times. The V call is TRBV20-1, the J call TRBJ1-5, with D possibly matching TRBD1 (6 bases). V gave up 6 bases and J gave up 5 bases, with 8 bases separating them. The CDR3 runs to 11 residues. The germline V gene encodes CDR1 DFQATT and CDR2 SNEGSKA (reference sequence). CDR3 nucleotides: TGCAGTGCCTCAGGGGATCAGCCCCAGCATTTT. Its translation is CSASGDQPQHF.

The chain joins TRBV9 to TRBJ1-4; a weak D match, TRBD1 (5 bases). This CDR3 spans 17 amino acids. V shed 2 bases and J shed 5 bases, with 19 bases lying between them. In germline, CDR1 is SGDLS, CDR2 YYNGEE. The CDR3 region has the DNA TGTGCCAGCAGCGTCCCTGGCCTCGACAGATTAAATGAAAAACTGTTTTTT. As protein: CASSVPGLDRLNEKLFF.

The chain has TRBV20-1 and TRBJ2-1, with D uncertain. CDR3 size: 11 residues. Trimming removed 3 bases at V and 7 bases at J, with 7 bases between. The germline CDR1 and CDR2 sequences are DFQATT and SNEGSKA (reference sequence). The CDR3, as DNA: TGCAGTGCTAGGCGAGCGAATGAGCAGTTCTTC. It encodes CSARRANEQFF.

The chain joins TRBV6-4 to TRBJ1-5, with D perhaps matching TRBD1 (5 bases). V was trimmed by 6 bases and J by 6 bases, leaving 12 bases between them. In germline, CDR1 is MRHNA, CDR2 SNTAGT. This CDR3 spans 13 amino acids. CDR3 in DNA: TGTGCCAGCAGCAGGGAGGTGGGTCAGCCCCAGCATTTT. Its translation: CASSREVGQPQHF.

The rearrangement links TRBV30 to TRBJ1-5; D gene ambiguous. V lost 2 bases and J 0 bases, leaving 8 bases between the germline ends. The V gene's germline CDR1 is GTSNPN and CDR2 SVGIG (reference sequence). This CDR3 has 14 residues. CDR3 nucleotides: TGTGCCTGGAGTCCTCAGAATAGCAATCAGCCCCAGCATTTT. Protein product: CAWSPQNSNQPQHF.

The chain links TRBV18 to TRBJ1-5; no firm D call. CDR1 is KGHSH, CDR2 LQKENI, per germline. Deletions cut 3 bases from V and 9 bases from J, with 15 bases between. The CDR3 has 14 residues. CDR3 bases: TGTGCCAGCTCACCGGCTGGCAAAATTGGGCCCCAGCATTTT. Encoded protein: CASSPAGKIGPQHF. The whole variable domain, remainder taken from reference TRBV18 and TRBJ1-5, is NAGVMQNPRHLVRRRGQEARLRCSPMKGHSHVYWYRQLPEEGLKFMVYLQKENIIDESGMPKERFSAEFPKEGPSILRIQQVVRGDSAAYFCASSPAGKIGPQHFGDGTRLSIL.

The chain joins TRBV28 to TRBJ1-5, with a tentative D call TRBD1 (5 bases). V lost 5 bases, J lost 3 bases, and 8 bases lay in between. Germline CDR1 reads MDHEN; CDR2 reads SYDVKM. The CDR3 has 13 amino acids. In nucleotides, the CDR3 is TGTGCCAGCAGTGGACAATCCAATCAGCCCCAGCATTTT. This codes for CASSGQSNQPQHF.

The chain links TRBV28 to TRBJ1-3, with a weak D call TRBD1 (6 bases). CDR1 MDHEN and CDR2 SYDVKM come from the germline V gene. V gave up 10 bases and J gave up 0 bases, with 10 bases separating them. The CDR3 spans 13 residues. The DNA of the CDR3 is TGTGCCACGGGACAACTCTCTGGAAACACCATATATTTT. Encoded protein: CATGQLSGNTIYF.

The V gene is TRBV4-3, the J gene TRBJ1-3; D possibly corresponds to TRBD1 (5 bases). The germline V and J ends were trimmed by 2 bases and 11 bases, with 22 bases remaining between them. The CDR3 covers 16 residues. Germline CDR1 and CDR2: LGHNA and YSLEER. CDR3 nucleotides: TGCGCCAGCAGCCAACTACTAGTCTCAGGGAACACCGCCATATATTTT. Translation gives CASSQLLVSGNTAIYF.

The chain carries TRBV7-2 and TRBJ2-6, with 7 positions matching TRBD1. This CDR3 region has 17 residues. Looked up from germline, CDR1 is SGHTA and CDR2 is FQGNSA. V dropped 6 bases and J dropped 2; count of bases not matched to a gene: 10. CDR3 residues: CASSSTGQAAGANVLTF. DNA for the CDR3: TGTGCCAGCAGTTCTACCGGACAGGCAGCTGGGGCCAACGTCCTGACTTTC.

This chain uses TRBV7-9 with TRBJ2-3, with 7 bases identical to TRBD2. The germline CDR1 and CDR2 sequences are SEHNR and FQNEAQ (reference sequence). V shed 2 bases and J 0 bases; nucleotides not matched to a gene: 8. The CDR3 loop spans 17 amino acids. The DNA of the CDR3 is TGTGCCAGCAGCTTATCAGTCCGGGGGGAAAGCACAGATACGCAGTATTTT. It codes for CASSLSVRGESTDTQYF.